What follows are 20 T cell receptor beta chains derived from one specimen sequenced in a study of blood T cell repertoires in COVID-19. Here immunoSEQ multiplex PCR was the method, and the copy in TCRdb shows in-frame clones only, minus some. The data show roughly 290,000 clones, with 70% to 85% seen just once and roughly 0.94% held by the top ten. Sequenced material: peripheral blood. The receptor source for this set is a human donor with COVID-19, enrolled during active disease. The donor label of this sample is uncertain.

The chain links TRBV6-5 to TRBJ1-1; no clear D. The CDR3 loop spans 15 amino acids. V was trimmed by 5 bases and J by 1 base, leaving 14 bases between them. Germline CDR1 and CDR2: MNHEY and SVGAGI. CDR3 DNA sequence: TGTGCCAGCAGTCCCCTCGCGGCGACGAACACTGAAGCTTTCTTT. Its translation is CASSPLAATNTEAFF.

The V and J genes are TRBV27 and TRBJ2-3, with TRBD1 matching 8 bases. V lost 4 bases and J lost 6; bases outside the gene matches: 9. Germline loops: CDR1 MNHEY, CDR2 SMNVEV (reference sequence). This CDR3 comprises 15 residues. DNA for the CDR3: TGTGCCAGCAGTTCGGACAGGGAGCCCGGCGATACGCAGTATTTT. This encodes CASSSDREPGDTQYF.

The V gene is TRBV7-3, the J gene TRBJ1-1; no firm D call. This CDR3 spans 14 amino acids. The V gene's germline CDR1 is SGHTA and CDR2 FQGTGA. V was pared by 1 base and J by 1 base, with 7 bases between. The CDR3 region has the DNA TGTGCCAGCAGCTTAAACGCGGAGAACACTGAAGCTTTCTTT. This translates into CASSLNAENTEAFF.

The CDR3: CSASHPGLAYEQYF. In nucleotides, the CDR3 is TGCAGTGCTAGTCATCCGGGACTAGCCTACGAGCAGTACTTC. V usage is TRBV20-1 and J usage is TRBJ2-7; 8 nucleotides line up with TRBD2. V was pared by 3 bases and J by 2 bases, with 6 bases of the junction left unmatched. Germline CDR1 DFQATT, CDR2 SNEGSKA (reference sequence). This CDR3 contains 14 residues.

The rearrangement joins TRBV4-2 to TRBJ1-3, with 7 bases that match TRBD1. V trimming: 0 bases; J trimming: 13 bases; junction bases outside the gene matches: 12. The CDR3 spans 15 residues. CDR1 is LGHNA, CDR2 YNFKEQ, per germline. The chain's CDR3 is CASSQDPGQRTVIYF. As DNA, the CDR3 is TGTGCCAGCAGCCAAGATCCGGGACAGCGAACTGTTATATATTTT.

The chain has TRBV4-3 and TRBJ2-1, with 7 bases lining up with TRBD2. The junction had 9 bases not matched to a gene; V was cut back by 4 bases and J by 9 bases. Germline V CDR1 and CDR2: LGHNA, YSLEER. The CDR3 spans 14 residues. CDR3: CASSPTSPGVEQFF. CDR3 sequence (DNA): TGCGCCAGCAGCCCGACTAGCCCGGGTGTTGAGCAGTTCTTC.

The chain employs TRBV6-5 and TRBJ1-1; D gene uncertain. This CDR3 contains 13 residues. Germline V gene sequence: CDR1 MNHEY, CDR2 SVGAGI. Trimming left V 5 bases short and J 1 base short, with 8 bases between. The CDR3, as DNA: TGTGCCAGCAGTCCTAGGCCGAACACTGAAGCTTTCTTT. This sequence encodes CASSPRPNTEAFF.

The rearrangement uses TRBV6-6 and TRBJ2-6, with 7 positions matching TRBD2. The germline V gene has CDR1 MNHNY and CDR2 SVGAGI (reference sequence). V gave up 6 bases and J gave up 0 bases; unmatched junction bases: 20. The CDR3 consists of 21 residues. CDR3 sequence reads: CASSGPRASGNKLSGANVLTF. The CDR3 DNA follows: TGTGCCAGCAGCGGACCCCGGGCTAGCGGAAATAAACTCTCTGGGGCCAACGTCCTGACTTTC.

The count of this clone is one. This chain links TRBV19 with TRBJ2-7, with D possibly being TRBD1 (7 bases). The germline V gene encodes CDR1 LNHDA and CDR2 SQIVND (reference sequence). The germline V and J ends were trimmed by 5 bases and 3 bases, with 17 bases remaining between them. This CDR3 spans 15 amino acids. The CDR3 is CASSEAGTVFYEQYF. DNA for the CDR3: TGTGCCAGTAGTGAGGCGGGGACAGTATTCTACGAGCAGTACTTC.

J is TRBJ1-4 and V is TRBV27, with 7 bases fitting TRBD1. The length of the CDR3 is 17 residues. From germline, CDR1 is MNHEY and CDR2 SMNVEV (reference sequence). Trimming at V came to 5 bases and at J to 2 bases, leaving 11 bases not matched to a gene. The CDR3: CASSRYRGPSTNEKLFF. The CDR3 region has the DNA TGTGCCAGCAGTCGGTACAGGGGCCCCTCGACTAATGAAAAACTGTTTTTT.

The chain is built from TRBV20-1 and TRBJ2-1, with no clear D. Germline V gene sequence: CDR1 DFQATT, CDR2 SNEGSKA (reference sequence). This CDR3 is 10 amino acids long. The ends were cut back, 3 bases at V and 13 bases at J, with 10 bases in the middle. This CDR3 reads CSASNAAQFF. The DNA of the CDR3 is TGCAGTGCTAGTAATGCGGCCCAGTTCTTC.

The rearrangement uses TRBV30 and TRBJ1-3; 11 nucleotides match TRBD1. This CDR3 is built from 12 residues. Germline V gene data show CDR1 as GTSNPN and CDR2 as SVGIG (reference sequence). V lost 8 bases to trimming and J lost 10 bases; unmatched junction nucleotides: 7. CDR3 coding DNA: TGTGCCCTCGGGGACAGGGGGGGGACCATATATTTT. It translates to CALGDRGGTIYF. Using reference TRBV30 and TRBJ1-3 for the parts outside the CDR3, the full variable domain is SQTIHQWPATLVQPVGSPLSLECTVEGTSNPNLYWYRQAAGRGLQLLFYSVGIGQISSEVPQNLSASRPQDRQFILSSKKLLLSDSGFYLCALGDRGGTIYFGEGSWLTVV.

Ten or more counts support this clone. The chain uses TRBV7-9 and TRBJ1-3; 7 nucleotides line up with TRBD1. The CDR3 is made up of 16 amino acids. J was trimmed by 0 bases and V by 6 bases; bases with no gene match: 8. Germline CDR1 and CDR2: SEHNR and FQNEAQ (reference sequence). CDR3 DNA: TGTGCCAGCAGACCCAACAGGGGAGGCTCTGGAAACACCATATATTTT. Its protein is CASRPNRGGSGNTIYF.

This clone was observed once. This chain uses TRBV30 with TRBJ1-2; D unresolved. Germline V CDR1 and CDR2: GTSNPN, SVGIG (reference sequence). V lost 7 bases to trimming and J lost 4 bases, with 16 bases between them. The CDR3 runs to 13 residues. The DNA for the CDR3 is TGTGCCTCCCGTAGGACTCGGGCCTATGGCTACACCTTC. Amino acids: CASRRTRAYGYTF.

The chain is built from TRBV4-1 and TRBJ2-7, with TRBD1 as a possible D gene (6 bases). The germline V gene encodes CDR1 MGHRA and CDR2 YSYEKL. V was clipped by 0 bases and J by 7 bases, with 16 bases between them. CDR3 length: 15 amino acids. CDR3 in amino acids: CASSQDVGALGEQYF. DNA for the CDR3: TGCGCCAGCAGCCAAGACGTGGGGGCTCTAGGTGAGCAGTACTTC.

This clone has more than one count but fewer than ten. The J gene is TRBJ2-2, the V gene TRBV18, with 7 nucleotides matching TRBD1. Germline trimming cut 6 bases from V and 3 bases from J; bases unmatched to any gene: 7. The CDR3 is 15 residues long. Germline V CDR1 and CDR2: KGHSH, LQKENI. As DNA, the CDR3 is TGTGCCAGCTCTAACCGACAGGGTGACACCGGGGAGCTGTTTTTT. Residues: CASSNRQGDTGELFF.

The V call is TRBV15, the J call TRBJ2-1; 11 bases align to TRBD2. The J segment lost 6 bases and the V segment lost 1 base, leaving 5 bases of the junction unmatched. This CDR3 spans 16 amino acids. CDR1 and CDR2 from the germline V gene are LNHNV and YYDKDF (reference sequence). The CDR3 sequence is CATSRASTSGINEQFF. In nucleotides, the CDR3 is TGTGCCACCAGCAGAGCCTCGACTAGCGGGATCAATGAGCAGTTCTTC.

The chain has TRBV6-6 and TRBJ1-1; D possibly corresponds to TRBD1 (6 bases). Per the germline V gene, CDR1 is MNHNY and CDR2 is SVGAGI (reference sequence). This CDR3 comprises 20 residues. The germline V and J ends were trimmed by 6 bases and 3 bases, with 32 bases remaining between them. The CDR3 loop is CASSYPLGGRGVGGDTEAFF. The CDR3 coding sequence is TGTGCCAGCAGCTACCCGCTCGGGGGGCGGGGGGTCGGAGGCGACACTGAAGCTTTCTTT.

The CDR3 bases are TGTGCCAGCAGCACGGGGGGTCAGCAGCCCCAGCATTTT. Translated, it gives CASSTGGQQPQHF. V is TRBV5-4 and J is TRBJ1-5; perhaps TRBD1 as D (5 bases). This CDR3 is 13 amino acids long. V shed 4 bases and J shed 7 bases, with 12 bases lying between them. The germline V gene encodes CDR1 SGHNT and CDR2 YYREEE (reference sequence). Using reference TRBV5-4 and TRBJ1-5 for the parts outside the CDR3, the full variable domain is ETGVTQSPTHLIKTRGQQVTLRCSSQSGHNTVSWYQQALGQGPQFIFQYYREEENGRGNFPPRFSGLQFPNYSSELNVNALELDDSALYLCASSTGGQQPQHFGDGTRLSIL.

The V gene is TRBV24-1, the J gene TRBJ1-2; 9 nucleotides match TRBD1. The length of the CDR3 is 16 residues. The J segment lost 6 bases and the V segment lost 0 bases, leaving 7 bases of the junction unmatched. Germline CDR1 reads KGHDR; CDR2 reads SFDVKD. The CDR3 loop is CATSDLNRDRENGYTF. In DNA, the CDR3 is TGTGCCACCAGTGATTTGAACCGGGACAGGGAGAATGGCTACACCTTC.